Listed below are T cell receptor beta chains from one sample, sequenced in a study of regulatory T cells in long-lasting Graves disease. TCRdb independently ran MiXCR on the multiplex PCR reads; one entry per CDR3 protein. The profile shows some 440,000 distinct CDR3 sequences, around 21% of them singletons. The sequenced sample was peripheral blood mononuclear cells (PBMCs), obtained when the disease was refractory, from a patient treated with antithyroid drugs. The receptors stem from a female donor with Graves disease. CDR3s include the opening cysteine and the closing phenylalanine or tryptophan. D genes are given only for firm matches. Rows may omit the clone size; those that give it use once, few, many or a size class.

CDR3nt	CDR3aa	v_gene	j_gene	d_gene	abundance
TGTGCCAGCAGCGCAGGGACACTTGGAGCCTACGAGCAGTACTTC	CASSAGTLGAYEQYF	TRBV5-5	TRBJ2-7	.	.
TGCAGTGCTAGAGATCCGGCGGGACAAGAGACCCAGTACTTC	CSARDPAGQETQYF	TRBV20-1	TRBJ2-5	.	many
TGTGCCATCAGTTCGGGACCCCCCAAATACGAGCAGTACTTC	CAISSGPPKYEQYF	TRBV10-3	TRBJ2-7	.	.
TGTGCCAGCAGCCCGTTCCCCCGCAATCAGCCCCAGCATTTT	CASSPFPRNQPQHF	TRBV28	TRBJ1-5	.	many
TGTGCCAGCAGCGCACGAGGGGCGAACACCGGGGAGCTGTTTTTT	CASSARGANTGELFF	TRBV6-1	TRBJ2-2	.	many
TGTGCCAGCAGTGGGCGACAGGGCGGGCAGCCCCAGCATTTT	CASSGRQGGQPQHF	TRBV2	TRBJ1-5	TRBD1	many
TGTGCCAGCAGTTTATACTACTATAGCAATCAGCCCCAGCATTTT	CASSLYYYSNQPQHF	TRBV27	TRBJ1-5	.	many
TGTGCCACCAGTGATTTGGAGACAGGAGGGAACCTTTATGGCTACACCTTC	CATSDLETGGNLYGYTF	TRBV24-1	TRBJ1-2	.	.
TGTGCCAGCAGTCACGATGGGCCTAACATTCAGTACTTC	CASSHDGPNIQYF	TRBV5-6	TRBJ2-4	.	few
TGTGCCAGCAGACCGTTTGGGCGAACGAATGAAAAACTGTTTTTT	CASRPFGRTNEKLFF	TRBV27	TRBJ1-4	.	many
TGTGCCAGTAGTATAGACGGGACAGGGATCAACGAGCAGTACTTC	CASSIDGTGINEQYF	TRBV19	TRBJ2-7	TRBD1	.
TGTGCCAGCAAGGGCCCCGGGAGTAAAACCGGGGAGCTGTTTTTT	CASKGPGSKTGELFF	TRBV2	TRBJ2-2	.	few
TGTGCCAGTAGCCGAGCCTTCTCATACGAGCAGTACTTC	CASSRAFSYEQYF	TRBV19	TRBJ2-7	.	few
TGTGCCAGCAGCCCCTCAACTACCGGGGAGCTGTTTTTT	CASSPSTTGELFF	TRBV7-9	TRBJ2-2	.	many
TGTGCCAGCAGTCGGGAACCAGGGGGCACCTACGAGCAGTACTTC	CASSREPGGTYEQYF	TRBV25-1	TRBJ2-7	TRBD1	many
TGTGCCAGCAGCGTAGACCCGCGGACCCTCACCGGGGAGCTGTTTTTT	CASSVDPRTLTGELFF	TRBV9	TRBJ2-2	.	.
TGCGCCAGCAGCAGCGGACTAGCGGGAGGGAGTGAGACCCAGTACTTC	CASSSGLAGGSETQYF	TRBV5-1	TRBJ2-5	TRBD2	.
TGTGCCAGCAGTATCCCAGGGGAGCGAGGAGCTTTCTTT	CASSIPGERGAFF	TRBV2	TRBJ1-1	.	many
TGTGCCACCAGCAGATCGACTAGCTACGGGGAGCTGTTTTTT	CATSRSTSYGELFF	TRBV15	TRBJ2-2	TRBD2	few
TGTGCCTGGTCCCCGACTAGTGGTTACGAGCAGTACTTC	CAWSPTSGYEQYF	TRBV30	TRBJ2-7	.	many
TGTGCCAGCAGCGTAGACCCCGAACTCCCTTCTGAGACCCAGTACTTC	CASSVDPELPSETQYF	TRBV9	TRBJ2-5	.	.
TGTGCCAGCAGTTTATACAGGCGCCAAGAGACCCAGTACTTC	CASSLYRRQETQYF	TRBV28	TRBJ2-5	.	many
TGTGCCAGTAGTATACTCCGGAGGTACACTGAAGCTTTCTTT	CASSILRRYTEAFF	TRBV19	TRBJ1-1	.	.
TGTGCCAGCAGTTACTCGACCCTGACAGGGGGCGACGCTGGCTACACCTTC	CASSYSTLTGGDAGYTF	TRBV6-5	TRBJ1-2	TRBD1	many
TGCGCCAGCAGCGGCCGGGACATGGCAAATTCACCCCTCCACTTT	CASSGRDMANSPLHF	TRBV5-1	TRBJ1-6	.	few
TGTGCCAGCAGACGCGGACAGGGGGCGAATCAGCCCCAGCATTTT	CASRRGQGANQPQHF	TRBV12-3/TRBV12-4	TRBJ1-5	TRBD1	many
TGCAGCGTGGCAAGGACAGGAGTCTCCTACGAGCAGTACTTC	CSVARTGVSYEQYF	TRBV29-1	TRBJ2-7	TRBD1	.
TGTGCCAGTAGTTCCCTCCCGACCGGCCAGCCCCAGCATTTT	CASSSLPTGQPQHF	TRBV19	TRBJ1-5	.	.
TGTGCCTCCGACAGGGGGTCGTCCTACGAGCAGTACTTC	CASDRGSSYEQYF	TRBV6-1	TRBJ2-7	TRBD1	many
TGTGCCAGCAGTTTTCCGGACCGGTTAAACACTGAAGCTTTCTTT	CASSFPDRLNTEAFF	TRBV28	TRBJ1-1	.	many
TGTGCCAGCAGTGAAAGTGCAGCATCAGCTTTCTTT	CASSESAASAFF	TRBV2	TRBJ1-1	.	many
TGTGCCAGCAGGGGTATCGACAGGGGCGCTGAAGCTTTCTTT	CASRGIDRGAEAFF	TRBV2	TRBJ1-1	TRBD1	many
TGTGCCAGCAGTTCACAATACAGGGGGAGCGGAGCACCCCTCCACTTT	CASSSQYRGSGAPLHF	TRBV28	TRBJ1-6	TRBD1	many
TGTGCCAGCAGGCCAGGGGGTTGGGATACTGAAGCTTTCTTT	CASRPGGWDTEAFF	TRBV6-4	TRBJ1-1	TRBD1	many
TGTGCCAGCAGCCCTGGGACAGCAAACTATGGCTACACCTTC	CASSPGTANYGYTF	TRBV28	TRBJ1-2	TRBD1	many
TGTGCTAGTGGTTTTCTCCAATCCAAGCAGTTCTTC	CASGFLQSKQFF	TRBV12-5	TRBJ2-1	.	few
TGTGCCAGCTACAATAGGGCCGGGTTTGAGCAGTACTTC	CASYNRAGFEQYF	TRBV28	TRBJ2-7	.	few
TGTGCCAGTGCCCCCAGCGGCCCCTACAATGAGCAGTTCTTC	CASAPSGPYNEQFF	TRBV12-3/TRBV12-4	TRBJ2-1	.	.
TGTGCCAGCAGTGTAAACAGGGCCCCGGGCGAGCAGTACTTC	CASSVNRAPGEQYF	TRBV2	TRBJ2-7	.	many
TGTGCCACCAGCAGAGGGTACAGCGAGCAGTACTTC	CATSRGYSEQYF	TRBV15	TRBJ2-7	.	.
TGTGCCAGTAGTATAGGAAGCTCGGGCACTGAAGCTTTCTTT	CASSIGSSGTEAFF	TRBV19	TRBJ1-1	.	few
TGTGCCAGCAGTTACTCGTATACGGAGACCCAGTACTTC	CASSYSYTETQYF	TRBV13	TRBJ2-5	.	.
TGTGCCAGCAGCCCTCAGGGGTCCCCCAAAAACATTCAGTACTTC	CASSPQGSPKNIQYF	TRBV7-9	TRBJ2-4	.	.
TGTGCCAGCAGTTACCCCGGGGTTGGAAAACTGTTTTTT	CASSYPGVGKLFF	TRBV6-9	TRBJ1-4	.	many
TGCGCCGGGACGCAAACTAACTATGGCTACACCTTC	CAGTQTNYGYTF	TRBV20-1	TRBJ1-2	.	many
TGTGCCAGCAGCGTAGGGTCACTAGCGGAACTTTACGAGCAGTACTTC	CASSVGSLAELYEQYF	TRBV9	TRBJ2-7	TRBD2	few